Detailed here is one T cell receptor (beta chain). The CDR3 has 14 residues. V was pared by 6 bases and J by 8 bases, with 11 bases of the junction left unmatched. CDR1 and CDR2 from the germline V gene are MNHEY and SMNVEV (reference sequence). This record comes from a study of blood T cell repertoires in COVID-19. Background on the study: Spain, Italy and the United States supplied samples that represented acute and convalescent COVID-19.

Enrollees, about 18 to 95 years old, lived in 24 US areas. Source study methods: Reference gene primer amplification gave nucleated cell count estimates. TCRdb's copy holds only in-frame clones and misses some; the assay was immunoSEQ multiplex PCR. The D gene and trimming were derived from the DNA, and the V and J assignments and clone size from that table. The sample contains hundreds of thousands of clones, around 80% of which appear only once. The J gene is TRBJ1-2, the V gene TRBV27; the match to TRBD1 covers 8 bases. The sample was PBMCs or T cells enriched from blood (not recorded which). The receptor was isolated from a middle-aged man who had been exposed to COVID-19. CDR3 DNA sequence: TGTGCCAGCAGGGACGGACAGGGAATTAGGGGCTACACCTTC. This sequence encodes CASRDGQGIRGYTF.